Listed here are 10 T cell receptor beta chains from one sample, sequenced in a study of blood T cell repertoires in COVID-19 (dated by TCRdb to 2019 to 2021). Library prep was done by the immunoSEQ multiplex PCR assay. As stored in TCRdb, this immuneACCESS dataset retains in-frame rearrangements with V and J assigned. A fraction of the clones does not appear; measured against another copy, unresolved V genes explain less than half of the discrepancy, and the remainder lacks a known reason. The sample profile shows fewer than 150,000 clones; roughly 84% of them were found once. Of the sample, about 8.5% falls within the top ten clones. The sequenced material came from peripheral blood. All receptors come from a woman aged 35 to 49 with acute or convalescent COVID-19.

The rearrangement uses TRBV2 and TRBJ1-5; tentative D call: TRBD1 (6 bases). This CDR3 has 14 amino acids. CDR1 and CDR2 (germline): SNHLY, FYNNEI. V was cut by 5 bases and J by 6 bases, with 14 bases left in between. The CDR3 DNA reads as TGTGCCAGCAGTACCAACAGGGTCAGTCAGCCCCAGCATTTT. It yields the protein CASSTNRVSQPQHF.

The chain combines TRBV5-1 with TRBJ1-1; D unresolved. The CDR3 is made up of 14 amino acids. V lost 1 base, J lost 1 base, and 8 bases lay in between. Germline loops: CDR1 SGHRS, CDR2 YFSETQ. The CDR3 nucleotides are TGCGCCAGCAGCTTGACAGTGGGGAACACTGAAGCTTTCTTT. As protein: CASSLTVGNTEAFF.

V is TRBV7-2 and J is TRBJ1-1, with unresolved D. Trimming left V 1 base short and J 1 base short, with 13 bases between. The CDR3 is 16 amino acids. CDR1 and CDR2 from the germline V gene are SGHTA and FQGNSA. The chain's CDR3 is CASSLGSRLTNTEAFF. CDR3 coding DNA: TGTGCCAGCAGCTTAGGGAGTAGACTTACGAACACTGAAGCTTTCTTT.

The CDR3 here is CASSEGALPYEQYF. CDR3 bases: TGCGCCAGCAGTGAGGGGGCGCTCCCCTACGAGCAGTACTTC. This sequence joins TRBV10-2 and TRBJ2-7; D might be TRBD1 (5 bases). There are 14 residues in the CDR3. CDR1 is WSHSY and CDR2 is SAAADI in the germline V gene. V was pared by 2 bases and J by 2 bases, with 10 bases between.

V and J are TRBV18 and TRBJ1-3, with D possibly TRBD1 on 5 matching bases. The germline V gene encodes CDR1 KGHSH and CDR2 LQKENI. The CDR3 extends over 13 amino acids. Trimming removed 5 bases at V and 4 bases at J, with 9 bases between. This chain's CDR3 is CASSDSSGNTIYF. Written as DNA, the CDR3 is TGTGCCAGCTCAGACAGTTCCGGAAACACCATATATTTT.

This clone showed up just a few times. This chain uses TRBV19 with TRBJ1-3; D might be TRBD1 (6 bases). This CDR3 is built from 15 residues. Germline V CDR1 and CDR2: LNHDA, SQIVND (reference sequence). The V and J ends lost 9 bases and 3 bases respectively, with 18 bases between them. The DNA for the CDR3 is TGTGCCAGCAGCCCCCAGGGGACCGGTGGAAACACCATATATTTT. The encoded protein is CASSPQGTGGNTIYF.

V usage is TRBV5-1 and J usage is TRBJ1-2; possibly TRBD1 for D (6 bases). Per the germline V gene, CDR1 is SGHRS and CDR2 is YFSETQ. Trimming removed 4 bases at V and 5 bases at J, with 15 bases between. The CDR3 sequence is 14 residues long. DNA of the CDR3: TGCGCCAGCAGCCGGACAGAGAAAGGGTATGGCTACACCTTC. Residues: CASSRTEKGYGYTF.

The rearrangement joins TRBV7-9 to TRBJ2-1, with TRBD2 matching 10 bases. Germline V gene sequence: CDR1 SEHNR, CDR2 FQNEAQ (reference sequence). The CDR3 is made up of 13 amino acids. After removal of 9 bases from V and 6 bases from J, the junction contained 5 bases not matched to a gene. The CDR3 bases are TGTGCCAGTTTAGCGGGGGGCCTCAATGAGCAGTTCTTC. Its translation is CASLAGGLNEQFF.

The V call is TRBV7-2, the J call TRBJ2-3, with 7 bases aligning to TRBD2. The V gene's germline CDR1 is SGHTA and CDR2 FQGNSA. CDR3 length: 16 amino acids. The J segment lost 2 bases and the V segment lost 4 bases, leaving 9 bases of the junction unmatched. The CDR3 loop reads CASSSKRGLFTDTQYF. CDR3 nucleotide sequence: TGTGCCAGCAGCTCCAAGCGGGGACTCTTCACAGATACGCAGTATTTT.

The count of this clone is one. The chain is built from TRBV7-2 and TRBJ2-3, with D possibly TRBD2 on 7 matching bases. CDR1 and CDR2 from the germline V gene are SGHTA and FQGNSA. V was pared by 6 bases and J by 10 bases, with 17 bases between. This CDR3 has 13 residues. In DNA, the CDR3 is TGTGCCAGCAGACCGGGAGCGGGACAATCGCAGTATTTT. This sequence encodes CASRPGAGQSQYF.